A selection of T cell receptor beta chains follows, all from one sample in a study of PD-L1 blockade in urothelial cancer. Produced via immunoSEQ multiplex PCR; TCRdb's table is partial and in-frame only. The sample lists 70,000 to 90,000 clones; over 65% were seen once. The sequences come from PBMCs, collected around atezolizumab (anti-PD-L1) treatment. The receptor source for this set is a man between 60 and 70 years old with urothelial cancer. Both conserved end residues are part of each CDR3. A D gene is named only where the DNA matches it firmly. Some rows mark clone size as missing; the rest say once, few, many or name a class of expanded clone.

v_call,j_call,d_call,clone_size,cdr3_aa,cdr3_nt
TRBV11-2,TRBJ2-7,NA,NA,CASSLGSAYEQYF,TGTGCCAGCAGCTTAGGTTCAGCCTACGAGCAGTACTTC
TRBV5-1,TRBJ1-1,NA,few,CASSPRGVGGEGTEAFF,TGCGCCAGCAGCCCTCGGGGGGTAGGGGGAGAGGGCACTGAAGCTTTCTTT
TRBV4-2,TRBJ2-1,TRBD2,once,CASSLAGREQFF,TGTGCCAGCTCACTAGCGGGGAGGGAGCAGTTCTTC
TRBV2,TRBJ2-1,TRBD2,NA,CASTRLAGASYNEQFF,TGTGCCAGCACCCGACTAGCGGGAGCGTCCTACAATGAGCAGTTCTTC
TRBV11-2,TRBJ1-3,TRBD1,NA,CASRLPDRAGNTIYF,TGTGCCAGCAGACTACCAGACAGGGCTGGAAACACCATATATTTT
TRBV19,TRBJ1-2,TRBD1,NA,CASSVGTAGWSYGYTF,TGTGCCAGTAGTGTCGGGACAGCTGGCTGGTCCTATGGCTACACCTTC
TRBV5-1,TRBJ2-1,TRBD2,NA,CASSLARTSGGSSYNEQFF,TGCGCCAGCAGCTTGGCGCGGACTAGCGGGGGGAGCTCCTACAATGAGCAGTTCTTC
TRBV4-1,TRBJ1-6,NA,once,CASSQAGGSGPNSPLHF,TGCGCCAGCAGCCAAGCGGGAGGAAGTGGTCCTAATTCACCCCTCCACTTT
TRBV6-6,TRBJ1-2,TRBD1,NA,CASSWPDRAYYGYTF,TGTGCCAGCAGTTGGCCGGACAGGGCGTACTATGGCTACACCTTC
TRBV4-3,TRBJ2-7,TRBD2,NA,CASSRGLADYFSYEQYF,TGCGCCAGCAGCCGGGGACTAGCGGACTATTTCTCCTACGAGCAGTACTTC
TRBV7-9,TRBJ2-3,NA,NA,CASSYTQGMKTDTQYF,TGTGCCAGCAGTTACACCCAGGGGATGAAAACAGATACGCAGTATTTT